The next 17 T cell receptor beta chains were all read from a single sample in a study of cytomegalovirus exposure and HLA in healthy donors. It was with 60 Vbeta and 13 Jbeta primers that the PCR ran. Profiling relied on immunoSEQ multiplex PCR, and the TCRdb table lists in-frame clones only, not all of them. The sample includes around 130,000 clones, roughly 82% of them seen just once. The sequencing input was PBMCs. Receptor source: a young woman in good health and CMV-seropositive.

The chain couples TRBV4-2 to TRBJ2-2, with D uncertain. Germline V lookup: CDR1 LGHNA, CDR2 YNFKEQ. The ends were cut back, 0 bases at V and 3 bases at J, with 5 bases in the middle. There are 14 residues in the CDR3. CDR3 protein: CASSQDGHTGELFF. The CDR3 nucleotides are TGTGCCAGCAGCCAAGATGGGCACACCGGGGAGCTGTTTTTT.

The chain couples TRBV19 to TRBJ2-2, with 7 bases aligning to TRBD2. Germline CDR1 and CDR2: LNHDA and SQIVND (reference sequence). V lost 5 bases and J lost 4; bases outside the gene matches: 7. CDR3 size: 15 residues. The CDR3 spells CASSSRTGGTGELFF. The CDR3 DNA reads as TGTGCCAGTAGTTCCCGGACGGGGGGCACCGGGGAGCTGTTTTTT.

This clone was seen once. The chain couples TRBV19 to TRBJ1-5, with 9 bases matching TRBD1. V was pared by 5 bases and J by 0 bases, with 2 bases of the junction left unmatched. This CDR3 region has 15 residues. Per germline, CDR1 LNHDA and CDR2 SQIVND (reference sequence). In DNA, the CDR3 is TGTGCCAGTAGTTGGGACAGGGCTAGCAATCAGCCCCAGCATTTT. Translating it yields CASSWDRASNQPQHF.

This clone has a handful of counts. The chain has TRBV2 and TRBJ1-6, with 9 bases aligning to TRBD1. CDR3 length equals 16 residues. J gave up 9 bases and V 6 bases, and 12 bases lay outside the gene matches. From germline, CDR1 is SNHLY and CDR2 FYNNEI. The CDR3 nucleotides read TGTGCCAGCAGGCCCATCGCGGGACAGGGAGGTTCACCCCTCCACTTT. Translation: CASRPIAGQGGSPLHF.

In regard to this clone: One end of the junction fails to match germline, which may point to a read error. This rearrangement joins TRBV7-9 to TRBJ1-2, with D unresolved. This CDR3 comprises 13 residues. Germline CDR1 reads SEHNR; CDR2 reads FQNEAQ (reference sequence). As DNA, the CDR3 is TGTTCCAGCAGCTTAAACTCTAACTATGGCTACACCTTC. It encodes CSSSLNSNYGYTF. The full variable domain, in which reference TRBV7-9 and TRBJ1-2 provide the parts outside the CDR3, is DTGVSQNPRHKITKRGQNVTFRCDPISEHNRLYWYRQTLGQGPEFLTYFQNEAQLEKSRLLSDRFSAERPKGSFSTLEIQRTEQGDSAMYLCSSSLNSNYGYTFGSGTRLTVV.

Points on this clone: Other DNA sequences in the same sample also yield this CDR3. V and J are TRBV30 and TRBJ1-6, with 7 bases aligning to TRBD1. Losses at the gene ends were 2 bases for V and 8 bases for J; bases not matched to a gene: 9. Germline-derived CDR1 and CDR2 are GTSNPN and SVGIG (reference sequence). The CDR3 is 15 residues long. The CDR3 here is CAWSIGRGSDSPLHF. Written as DNA, the CDR3 is TGTGCCTGGAGTATCGGCAGGGGGTCGGATTCACCCCTCCACTTT.

This chain joins TRBV5-8 and TRBJ2-7, with TRBD2 matching over 8 bases. Germline V lookup: CDR1 SGHTS, CDR2 YDEGEE. The CDR3 covers 14 residues. The V gene end was trimmed by 5 bases and the J gene end by 6 bases; junction bases not matched to a gene: 10. In DNA, the CDR3 is TGTGCCAGCAGGAACCGGGACCTAGCGGGCGAGCAGTACTTC. Translated: CASRNRDLAGEQYF.

This clone was detected only once. The genes are TRBV7-2 and TRBJ2-7; 7 bases align to TRBD2. V shed 1 base and J 0 bases; nucleotides not matched to a gene: 6. CDR3 length: 16 residues. Germline V gives CDR1 SGHTA, CDR2 FQGNSA. The CDR3 sequence is CASSLDLADTSYEQYF. CDR3 bases: TGTGCCAGCAGCTTAGATCTAGCGGATACCTCCTACGAGCAGTACTTC.

The chain joins TRBV11-2 to TRBJ2-5, with no clear D. Trimming stripped 2 bases from V and 0 bases from J, with 10 bases between. Germline loops: CDR1 SGHAT, CDR2 FQNNGV. The CDR3 runs 15 residues. The CDR3 loop reads CASSLTLEYQETQYF. As DNA, the CDR3 is TGTGCCAGCAGCTTAACTCTAGAGTACCAAGAGACCCAGTACTTC.

V and J are TRBV6-1 and TRBJ2-1; TRBD2 aligns across 8 bases. V lost 6 bases and J lost 6; bases outside the gene matches: 7. The CDR3 is 14 residues long. CDR1 is MNHNS, CDR2 SASEGT, per germline. The CDR3 DNA sequence: TGTGCCAGCAGGCCGGGACTAGAAGTCAATGAGCAGTTCTTC. Its protein is CASRPGLEVNEQFF.

This chain links TRBV28 with TRBJ2-7; TRBD1 might be the D (6 bases). CDR3 size: 15 residues. Germline CDR1 MDHEN, CDR2 SYDVKM. Trimming cost V 6 bases and J 3 bases, with 18 bases left between them. CDR3 amino acids: CASRGAAGVSYEQYF. The CDR3 DNA reads as TGTGCCAGCAGGGGCGCGGCAGGGGTCAGCTACGAGCAGTACTTC.

J is TRBJ2-3 and V is TRBV11-3; 13 bases align to TRBD2. This CDR3 is 16 amino acids long. Germline V lookup: CDR1 SGHNT, CDR2 YENEEA. V was clipped by 4 bases and J by 6 bases; unmatched bases: 7. The DNA for the CDR3 is TGTGCCAGCAGCTCCCTGGGACTAGCGGGGACGGATACGCAGTATTTT. Translating gives CASSSLGLAGTDTQYF.

V usage is TRBV6-5 and J usage is TRBJ2-5; D remains unclear. This CDR3 has 14 residues. In germline, CDR1 is MNHEY, CDR2 SVGAGI. The ends were cut back, 0 bases at V and 5 bases at J, with 10 bases in the middle. CDR3 sequence: CASSYSLPDETQYF. The CDR3, as DNA: TGTGCCAGCAGTTACTCACTACCCGATGAGACCCAGTACTTC.

J is TRBJ1-2 and V is TRBV7-9, with D unclear. Germline CDR1 reads SEHNR; CDR2 reads FQNEAQ (reference sequence). V was pared by 7 bases and J by 3 bases, with 12 bases between. The CDR3 extends over 13 amino acids. In nucleotides, the CDR3 is TGTGCCAGCACCGAGGATAGATACTATGGCTACACCTTC. This sequence encodes CASTEDRYYGYTF.

This clone was detected a few times. The gene calls are TRBV10-3 and TRBJ1-1, with TRBD1 matching 7 bases. The CDR3 runs 13 residues. Germline V gene lookup returns CDR1 ENHRY and CDR2 SYGVKD. With 7 bases clipped from V and 7 bases from J, the junction kept 9 bases outside the gene matches. For the CDR3, the DNA is TGTGCCATCACCCAGGACAGGAGGAATGAAGCTTTCTTT. Translating gives CAITQDRRNEAFF.

About this clone itself: One end of the junction fails to match germline, which may point to a read error. The sample has other DNA sequences that encode this CDR3 too. V usage is TRBV5-8 and J usage is TRBJ1-1; D call uncertain. The CDR3 covers 13 residues. Germline CDR1 SGHTS, CDR2 YDEGEE. The chain's CDR3 is CASSFHRDTEAFF. In DNA, the CDR3 is TGTGCCAGCAGCTTTCACAGAGACACTGAAGCCTTCTTT. The full variable domain, rest sourced from reference TRBV5-8 and TRBJ1-1, is EAGVTQSPTHLIKTRGQQATLRCSPISGHTSVYWYQQALGLGLQFLLWYDEGEERNRGNFPPRFSGRQFPNYSSELNVNALELEDSALYLCASSFHRDTEAFFGQGTRLTVV.

The rearrangement uses TRBV7-9 and TRBJ2-1; 8 nucleotides align to TRBD1. The V and J ends lost 2 bases and 2 bases, in that order; junction bases with no gene match: 5. The germline V gene encodes CDR1 SEHNR and CDR2 FQNEAQ (reference sequence). The CDR3 loop spans 16 amino acids. This CDR3 is CASSLLRTGPYNEQFF. The CDR3 DNA reads TGTGCCAGCAGCTTATTAAGGACAGGGCCCTACAATGAGCAGTTCTTC. Based on the CDR3 plus reference TRBV7-9 and TRBJ2-1, the full variable domain is DTGVSQNPRHKITKRGQNVTFRCDPISEHNRLYWYRQTLGQGPEFLTYFQNEAQLEKSRLLSDRFSAERPKGSFSTLEIQRTEQGDSAMYLCASSLLRTGPYNEQFFGPGTRLTVL.